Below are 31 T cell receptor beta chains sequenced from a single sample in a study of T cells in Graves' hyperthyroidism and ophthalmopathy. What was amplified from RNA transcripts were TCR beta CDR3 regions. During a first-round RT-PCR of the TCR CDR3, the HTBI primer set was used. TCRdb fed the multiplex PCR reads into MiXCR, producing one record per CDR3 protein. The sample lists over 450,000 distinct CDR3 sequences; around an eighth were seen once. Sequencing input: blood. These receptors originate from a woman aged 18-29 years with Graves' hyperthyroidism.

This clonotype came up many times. This CDR3 is CASSPRDRVGTEAFF. In DNA, the CDR3 is TGTGCCAGCAGTCCCCGGGACAGGGTAGGCACTGAAGCTTTCTTT. J is TRBJ1-1 and V is TRBV12-3 or TRBV12-4, with 9 bases aligning to TRBD1. The CDR3 runs to 15 residues. The J segment lost 4 bases and the V segment lost 5 bases, leaving 8 bases of the junction unmatched.

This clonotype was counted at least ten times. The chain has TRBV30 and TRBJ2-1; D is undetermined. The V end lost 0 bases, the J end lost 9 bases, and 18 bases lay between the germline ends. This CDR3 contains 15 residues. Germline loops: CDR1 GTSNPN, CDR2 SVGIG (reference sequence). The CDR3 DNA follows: TGTGCCTGGAGTGTCATAAGCGCACGGTCCGGTGAGCAGTTCTTC. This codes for CAWSVISARSGEQFF.

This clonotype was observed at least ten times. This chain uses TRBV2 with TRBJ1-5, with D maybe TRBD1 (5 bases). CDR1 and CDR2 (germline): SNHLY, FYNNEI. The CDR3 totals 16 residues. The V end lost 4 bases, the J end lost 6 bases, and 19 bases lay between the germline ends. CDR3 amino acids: CASSATGTRVGQPQHF. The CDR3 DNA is TGTGCCAGCAGTGCCACCGGGACCCGCGTAGGTCAGCCCCAGCATTTT.

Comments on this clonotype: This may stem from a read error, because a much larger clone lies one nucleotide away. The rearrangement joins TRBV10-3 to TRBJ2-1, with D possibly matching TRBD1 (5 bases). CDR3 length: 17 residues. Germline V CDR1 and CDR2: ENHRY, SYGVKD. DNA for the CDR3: TGTGTCACCAGTGATTCCACAGGACAACGGTCCTACAATGAGCAGTTCTTC. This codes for CVTSDSTGQRSYNEQFF.

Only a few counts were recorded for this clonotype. The CDR3 DNA follows: TGTGCCAGTAGTATAGAAGGTTGGACAGGGACCTATGGCTACACCTTC. As protein: CASSIEGWTGTYGYTF. J is TRBJ1-2 and V is TRBV19; 8 positions agree with TRBD1. The V segment lost 0 bases and the J segment 4 bases; nucleotides outside the gene matches: 7. The CDR3 consists of 16 residues. Looked up from germline, CDR1 is LNHDA and CDR2 is SQIVND (reference sequence).

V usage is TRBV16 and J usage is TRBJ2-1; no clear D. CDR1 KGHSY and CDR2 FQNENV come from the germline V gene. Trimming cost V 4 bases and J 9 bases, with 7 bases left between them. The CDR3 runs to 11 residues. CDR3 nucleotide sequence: TGTGCCAGCAGCCGTGATGCTGAGCAGTTCTTC. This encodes CASSRDAEQFF. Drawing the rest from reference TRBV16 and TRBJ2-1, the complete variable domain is GEEVAQTPKHLVRGEGQKAKLYCAPIKGHSYVFWYQQVLKNEFKFLISFQNENVFDETGMPKERFSAKCLPNSPCSLEIQATKLEDSAVYFCASSRDAEQFFGPGTRLTVL.

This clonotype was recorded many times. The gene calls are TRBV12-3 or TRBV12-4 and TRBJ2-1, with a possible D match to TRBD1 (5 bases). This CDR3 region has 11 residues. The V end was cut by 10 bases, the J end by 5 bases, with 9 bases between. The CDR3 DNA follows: TGTGCCACCTCACAGGACAATGAGCAGTTCTTC. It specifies CATSQDNEQFF.

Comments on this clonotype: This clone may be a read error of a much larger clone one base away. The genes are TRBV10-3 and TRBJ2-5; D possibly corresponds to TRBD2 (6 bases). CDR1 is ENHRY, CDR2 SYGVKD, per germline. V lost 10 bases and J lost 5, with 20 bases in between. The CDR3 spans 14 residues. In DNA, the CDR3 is TGTGCCACTCAGCTCCCGGAGGGTTGGGAGACCCAGTACTTC. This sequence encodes CATQLPEGWETQYF.

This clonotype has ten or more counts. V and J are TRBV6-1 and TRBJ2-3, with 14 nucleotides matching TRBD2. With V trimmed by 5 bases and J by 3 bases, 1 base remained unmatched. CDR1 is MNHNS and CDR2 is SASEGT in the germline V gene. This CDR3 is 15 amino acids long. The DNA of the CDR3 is TGTGCCAGCAGTCGGACTAGCGGGAGGACAGATACGCAGTATTTT. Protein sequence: CASSRTSGRTDTQYF.

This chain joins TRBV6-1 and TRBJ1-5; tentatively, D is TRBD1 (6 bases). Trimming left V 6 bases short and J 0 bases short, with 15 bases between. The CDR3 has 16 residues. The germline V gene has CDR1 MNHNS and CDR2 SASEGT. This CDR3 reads CASSKQGSASNQPQHF. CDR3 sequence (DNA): TGTGCCAGCAGCAAACAGGGCTCCGCTAGCAATCAGCCCCAGCATTTT.

DNA of the CDR3: TGCGCCAGCAGCCTACAAGCGGGAGGGCAGTCGCATGAGCAGTTCTTC. Its translation is CASSLQAGGQSHEQFF. The chain links TRBV5-1 to TRBJ2-1, with TRBD2 matching over 10 bases. CDR1 and CDR2 (germline): SGHRS, YFSETQ. CDR3 length: 16 amino acids. V lost 4 bases, J lost 8 bases, and 12 bases stayed unmatched.

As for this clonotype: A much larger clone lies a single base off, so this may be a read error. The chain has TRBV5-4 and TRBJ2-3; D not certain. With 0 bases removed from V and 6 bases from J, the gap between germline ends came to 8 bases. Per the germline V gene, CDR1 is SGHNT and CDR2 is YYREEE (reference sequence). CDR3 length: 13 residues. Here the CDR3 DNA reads TGTGCCAGCAGCTTGGTTACCGAGGATACGCAGTATTTT. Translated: CASSLVTEDTQYF.

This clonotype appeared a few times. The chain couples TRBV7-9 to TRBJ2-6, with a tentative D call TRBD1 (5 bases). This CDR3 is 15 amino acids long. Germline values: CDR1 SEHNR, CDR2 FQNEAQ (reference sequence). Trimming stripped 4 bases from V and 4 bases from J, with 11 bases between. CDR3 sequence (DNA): TGTGCCAGCAGCTACGACAGTACAGGGGCCAACGTCCTGACTTTC. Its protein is CASSYDSTGANVLTF.

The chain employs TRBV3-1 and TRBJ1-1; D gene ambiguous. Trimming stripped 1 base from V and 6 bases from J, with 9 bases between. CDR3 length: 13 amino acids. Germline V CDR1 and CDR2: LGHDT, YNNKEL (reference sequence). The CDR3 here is CASSQVVGAEAFF. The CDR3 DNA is TGTGCCAGCAGCCAAGTCGTGGGCGCTGAAGCTTTCTTT.

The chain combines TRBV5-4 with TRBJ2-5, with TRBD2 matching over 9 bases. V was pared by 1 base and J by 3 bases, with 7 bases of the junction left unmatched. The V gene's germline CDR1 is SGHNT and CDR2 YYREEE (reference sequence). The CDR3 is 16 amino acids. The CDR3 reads CASSLWPIAGEETQYF. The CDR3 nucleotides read TGTGCCAGCAGCTTGTGGCCGATAGCGGGAGAAGAGACCCAGTACTTC.

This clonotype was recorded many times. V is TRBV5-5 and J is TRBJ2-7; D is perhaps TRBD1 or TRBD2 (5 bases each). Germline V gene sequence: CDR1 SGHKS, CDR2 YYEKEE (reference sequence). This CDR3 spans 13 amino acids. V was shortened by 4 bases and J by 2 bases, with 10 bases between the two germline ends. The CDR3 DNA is TGTGCCAGCAGCCTTGGGGACCCCTACGAGCAGTACGTC. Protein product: CASSLGDPYEQYV.

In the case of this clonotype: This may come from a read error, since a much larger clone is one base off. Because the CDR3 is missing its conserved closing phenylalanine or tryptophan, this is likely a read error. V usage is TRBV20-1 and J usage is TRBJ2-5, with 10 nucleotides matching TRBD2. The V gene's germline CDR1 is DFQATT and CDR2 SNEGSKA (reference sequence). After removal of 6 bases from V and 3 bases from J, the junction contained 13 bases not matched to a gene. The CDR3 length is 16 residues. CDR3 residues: CSATKAGGPRKETQYI. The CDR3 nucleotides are TGCAGTGCAACAAAAGCGGGAGGGCCTCGGAAAGAGACCCAGTACATC.

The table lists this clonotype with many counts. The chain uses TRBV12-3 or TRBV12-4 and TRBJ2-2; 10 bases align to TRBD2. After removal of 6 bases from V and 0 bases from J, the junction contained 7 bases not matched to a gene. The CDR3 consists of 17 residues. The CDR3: CASRRTSGNPNTGELFF. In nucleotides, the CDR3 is TGTGCCAGCAGGCGTACTAGCGGGAATCCGAACACCGGGGAGCTGTTTTTT.

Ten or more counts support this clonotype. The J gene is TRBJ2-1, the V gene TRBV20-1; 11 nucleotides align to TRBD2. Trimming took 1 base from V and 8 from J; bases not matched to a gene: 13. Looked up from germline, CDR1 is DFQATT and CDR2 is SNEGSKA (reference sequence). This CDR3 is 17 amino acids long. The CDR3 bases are TGCAGTGCTAGAGGATATGGCCTAGCGGGAGGATTGGATGAGCAGTTCTTC. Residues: CSARGYGLAGGLDEQFF.

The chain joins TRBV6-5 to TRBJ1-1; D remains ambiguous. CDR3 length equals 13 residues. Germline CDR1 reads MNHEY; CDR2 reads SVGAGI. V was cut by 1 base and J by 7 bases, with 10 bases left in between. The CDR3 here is CASSYFLGFEAFF. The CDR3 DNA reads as TGTGCCAGCAGTTACTTCTTAGGGTTTGAAGCTTTCTTT.

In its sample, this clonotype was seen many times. Here the CDR3 reads CASHPRLGKAAYEQYV. The CDR3 DNA reads TGTGCCAGCCACCCAAGATTGGGCAAAGCGGCCTACGAGCAGTACGTC. The rearrangement links TRBV6-1 to TRBJ2-7; TRBD2 is a possible D gene (5 bases). The V gene lost 8 bases and the J gene lost 2 bases, with 22 bases spanning the gap. The CDR3 sequence is 16 residues long. Germline V gives CDR1 MNHNS, CDR2 SASEGT.

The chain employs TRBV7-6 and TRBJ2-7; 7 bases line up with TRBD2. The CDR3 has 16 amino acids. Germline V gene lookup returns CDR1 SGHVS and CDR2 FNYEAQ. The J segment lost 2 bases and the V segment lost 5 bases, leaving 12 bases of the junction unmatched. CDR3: CASSPTVGGVAYEQYV. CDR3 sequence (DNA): TGTGCCAGCAGCCCCACTGTTGGGGGGGTAGCCTACGAGCAGTACGTC.

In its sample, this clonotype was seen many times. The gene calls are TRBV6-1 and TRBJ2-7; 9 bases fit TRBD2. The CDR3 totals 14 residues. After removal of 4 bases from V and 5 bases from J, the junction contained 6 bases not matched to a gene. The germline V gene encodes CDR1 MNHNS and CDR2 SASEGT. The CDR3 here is CASSVAGGIDEQYV. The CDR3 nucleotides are TGTGCCAGCAGTGTCGCGGGAGGGATTGACGAGCAGTACGTC.

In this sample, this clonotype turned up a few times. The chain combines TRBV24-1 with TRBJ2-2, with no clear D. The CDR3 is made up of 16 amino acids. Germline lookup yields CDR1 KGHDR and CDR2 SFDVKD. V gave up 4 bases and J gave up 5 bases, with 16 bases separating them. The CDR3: CATSETDPSGTGELFF. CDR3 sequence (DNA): TGTGCCACCAGTGAAACCGACCCGTCGGGTACCGGGGAGCTGTTTTTT.

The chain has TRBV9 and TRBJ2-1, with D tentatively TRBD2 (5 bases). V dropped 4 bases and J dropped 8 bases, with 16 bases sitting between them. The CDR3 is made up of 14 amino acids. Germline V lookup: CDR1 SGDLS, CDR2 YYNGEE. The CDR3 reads CASSPLGAGDEQFF. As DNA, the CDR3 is TGTGCCAGCAGCCCCCTGGGTGCCGGGGATGAGCAGTTCTTC.

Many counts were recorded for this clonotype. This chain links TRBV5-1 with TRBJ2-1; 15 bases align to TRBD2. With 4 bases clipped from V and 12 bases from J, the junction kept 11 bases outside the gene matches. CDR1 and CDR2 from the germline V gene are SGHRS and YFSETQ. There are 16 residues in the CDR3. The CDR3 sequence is CASSPGTSGRLDGQFF. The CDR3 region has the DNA TGCGCCAGCAGCCCGGGGACTAGCGGGAGGCTCGATGGGCAGTTCTTC.

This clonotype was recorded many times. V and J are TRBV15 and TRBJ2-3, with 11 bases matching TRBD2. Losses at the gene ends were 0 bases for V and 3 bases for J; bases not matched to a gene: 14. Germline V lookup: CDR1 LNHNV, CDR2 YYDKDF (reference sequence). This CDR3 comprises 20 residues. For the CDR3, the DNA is TGTGCCACCAGCAGAGATCAGTATAGCGGGAGGGCCCTTGGTACAGATACGCAGTATTTT. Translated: CATSRDQYSGRALGTDTQYF.

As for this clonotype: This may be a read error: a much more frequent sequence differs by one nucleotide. This CDR3 reads CASSLEGGRVPDTQYF. The CDR3 nucleotides are TGTGCCAGCAGCTTGGAAGGGGGAAGGGTACCAGATACGCAGTATTTT. The V gene is TRBV5-6, the J gene TRBJ2-3; D is possibly TRBD1 (6 bases). Trimming removed 0 bases from V and 4 bases from J, with 15 bases in between. The germline V gene encodes CDR1 SGHDT and CDR2 YYEEEE. This CDR3 comprises 16 residues.

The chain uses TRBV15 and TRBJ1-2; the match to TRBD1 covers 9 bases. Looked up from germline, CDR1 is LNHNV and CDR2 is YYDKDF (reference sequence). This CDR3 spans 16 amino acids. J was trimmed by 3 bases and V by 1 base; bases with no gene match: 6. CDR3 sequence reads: CATSRAGGQGDYGYTF. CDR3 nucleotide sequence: TGTGCCACCAGCAGAGCCGGGGGACAGGGCGACTATGGCTACACCTTC. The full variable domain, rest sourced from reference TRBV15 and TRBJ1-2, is DAMVIQNPRYQVTQFGKPVTLSCSQTLNHNVMYWYQQKSSQAPKLLFHYYDKDFNNEADTPDNFQSRRPNTSFCFLDIRSPGLGDTAMYLCATSRAGGQGDYGYTFGSGTRLTVV.

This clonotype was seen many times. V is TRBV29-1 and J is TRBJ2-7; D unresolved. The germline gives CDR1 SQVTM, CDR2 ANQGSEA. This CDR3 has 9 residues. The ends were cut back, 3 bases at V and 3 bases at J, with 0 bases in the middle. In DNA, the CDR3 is TGCAGCGTTGACTACGAGCAGTACGTC. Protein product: CSVDYEQYV.

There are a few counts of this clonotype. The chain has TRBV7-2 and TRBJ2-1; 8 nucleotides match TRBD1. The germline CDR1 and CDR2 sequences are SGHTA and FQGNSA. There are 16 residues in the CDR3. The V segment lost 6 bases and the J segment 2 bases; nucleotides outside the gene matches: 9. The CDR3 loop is CASSFTGGAPYNEQFF. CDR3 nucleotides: TGTGCCAGCAGTTTTACAGGGGGTGCGCCCTACAATGAGCAGTTCTTC.